This record covers a single TCR beta chain. Its antigen is unidentified. This CDR3 comprises 11 residues. V was pared by 7 bases and J by 6 bases, with 9 bases between. Germline assignment: CDR1 MNHNS and CDR2 SASEGT. Addition of a universal primer site occurred through template switching, and cDNA carried unique molecular identifiers. MiXCR, run by TCRdb on the 5' RACE reads, gives a single entry per CDR3 protein. Here the sample spans around 370,000 distinct CDR3 sequences, around 9.7% being singletons. These data originate in a study of identical twins. Study outcomes and limitations: Invariant populations such as MAIT and iNKT cells could partly muddle zero-insertion analyses. Insertions ran lower in abundant cord blood beta clonotypes, though not in memory repertoires. Out-of-frame alpha sequences common to twins exhibited a surplus of low generation probability.

Sequencing was done on a sample of naive T cells sorted from blood. This TCR derives from a woman in her forties or fifties in good health. The V and J genes are TRBV6-1 and TRBJ2-5, with no clear D. CDR3 amino acids: CASKGIKTQYF. The CDR3 DNA reads TGTGCCAGCAAAGGGATAAAGACCCAGTACTTC.